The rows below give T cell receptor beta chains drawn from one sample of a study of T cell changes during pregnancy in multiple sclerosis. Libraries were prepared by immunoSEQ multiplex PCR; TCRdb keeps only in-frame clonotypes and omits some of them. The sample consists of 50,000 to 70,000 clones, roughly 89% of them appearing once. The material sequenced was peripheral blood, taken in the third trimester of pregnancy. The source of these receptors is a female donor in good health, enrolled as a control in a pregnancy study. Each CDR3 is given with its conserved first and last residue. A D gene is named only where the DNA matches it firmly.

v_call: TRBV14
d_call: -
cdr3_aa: CASSQAGGSNIQYF

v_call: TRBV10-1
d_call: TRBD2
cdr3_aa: CASQKGTSGGARYNEQFF

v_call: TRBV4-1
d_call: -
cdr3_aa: CASSQVGEKLFF

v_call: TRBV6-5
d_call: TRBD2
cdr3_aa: CASRDYRTEQYF

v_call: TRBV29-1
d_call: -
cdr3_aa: CSVEWRQGLGLGLGEQYF

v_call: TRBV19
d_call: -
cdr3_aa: CASSILGSTYGYTF

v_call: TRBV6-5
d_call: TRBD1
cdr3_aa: CASTRDSVDGGYTF

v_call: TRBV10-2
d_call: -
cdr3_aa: CASSELVSHDEQFF

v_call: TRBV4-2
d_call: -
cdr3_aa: CASSQDMSGGYTF

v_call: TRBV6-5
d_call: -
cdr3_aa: CASSQDRATGNTIYF

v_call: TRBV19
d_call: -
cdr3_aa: CASRHGGSSYNEQFF

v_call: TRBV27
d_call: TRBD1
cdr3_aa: CASSPGQGYFDEQYF

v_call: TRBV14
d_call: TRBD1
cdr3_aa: CASSQGMWDRHMNTEAFF

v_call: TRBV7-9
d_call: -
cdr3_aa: CASSFPTTEAFF

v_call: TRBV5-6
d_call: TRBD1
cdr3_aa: CASSRTGTGSGYTF

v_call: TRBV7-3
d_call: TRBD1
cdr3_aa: CASSLMGQGEDGYTF

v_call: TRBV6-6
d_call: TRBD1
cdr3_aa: CASSRDSGYGYTF

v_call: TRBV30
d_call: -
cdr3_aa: CAWSYRVILGTDTQYF

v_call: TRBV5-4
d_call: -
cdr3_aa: CASSPSPDRDYTEAFF

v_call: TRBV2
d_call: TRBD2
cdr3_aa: CASSEISGGASEQYF

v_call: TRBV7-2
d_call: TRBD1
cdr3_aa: CASSFRGQGGSEQYF

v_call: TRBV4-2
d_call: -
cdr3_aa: CASSQDLGGGNTEAFF

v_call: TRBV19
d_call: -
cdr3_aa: CASSLGLPGELFF

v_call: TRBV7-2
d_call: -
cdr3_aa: CASSRRTGGDTGELFF

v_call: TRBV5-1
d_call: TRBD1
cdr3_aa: CASSTGQSVYGYTF